These T cell receptor beta chains were read from a single sample in a study of PD-1 blockade in classical Hodgkin lymphoma. Profiling relied on immunoSEQ multiplex PCR, and the TCRdb table lists in-frame clones only, not all of them. This table has tens of thousands of clones, about 72% appearing once. The material was peripheral blood mononuclear cells (PBMCs), obtained at baseline. The receptors come from a human donor with classical Hodgkin lymphoma. The CDR3 runs from the conserved cysteine through the conserved F or W. Fields, in order: V gene, J gene, CDR3 length, CDR3 protein.

V gene: TRBV28; J gene: TRBJ1-4; CDR3 length: 15; CDR3 protein: CASTPATGGNEKLFF
V gene: TRBV4-3; J gene: TRBJ2-1; CDR3 length: 16; CDR3 protein: CASSPRLADTYNEQFF
V gene: TRBV30; J gene: TRBJ2-1; CDR3 length: 14; CDR3 protein: CAWSVDGTDNEQFF
V gene: TRBV6-1; J gene: TRBJ1-5; CDR3 length: 15; CDR3 protein: CASSEAGQGSQPQHF
V gene: TRBV5-4; J gene: TRBJ1-4; CDR3 length: 12; CDR3 protein: CASSPWGRKLFF
V gene: TRBV11-2; J gene: TRBJ2-7; CDR3 length: 13; CDR3 protein: CASSLGQGNEQYF
V gene: TRBV5-6; J gene: TRBJ2-7; CDR3 length: 13; CDR3 protein: CASSLDAPHEQYF
V gene: TRBV27; J gene: TRBJ2-3; CDR3 length: 15; CDR3 protein: CASSYVQVGTDTQYF
V gene: TRBV10-3; J gene: TRBJ2-7; CDR3 length: 18; CDR3 protein: CAISELGLAGGVPYEQYF
V gene: TRBV30; J gene: TRBJ2-4; CDR3 length: 13; CDR3 protein: CACGGIAKNIQYF
V gene: TRBV4-3; J gene: TRBJ2-1; CDR3 length: 19; CDR3 protein: CASSPDSVAITGGFNEQFF
V gene: TRBV27; J gene: TRBJ2-5; CDR3 length: 16; CDR3 protein: CASSLTGTLPQETQYF
V gene: TRBV11-2; J gene: TRBJ1-6; CDR3 length: 19; CDR3 protein: CASSLVGLGRSSYNSPLHF
V gene: TRBV7-9; J gene: TRBJ1-5; CDR3 length: 15; CDR3 protein: CASSLANSLLQPQHF
V gene: TRBV10-3; J gene: TRBJ1-1; CDR3 length: 12; CDR3 protein: CAMGTGNTEAFF
V gene: TRBV5-6; J gene: TRBJ1-4; CDR3 length: 13; CDR3 protein: CASSFQANEKLFF
V gene: TRBV27; J gene: TRBJ2-5; CDR3 length: 16; CDR3 protein: CASSPGTGGAPKTQYF
V gene: TRBV28; J gene: TRBJ2-5; CDR3 length: 17; CDR3 protein: CASSSGRGLGGLETQYF
V gene: TRBV9; J gene: TRBJ1-1; CDR3 length: 12; CDR3 protein: CASSSSGGEAFF
V gene: TRBV7-2; J gene: TRBJ1-2; CDR3 length: 13; CDR3 protein: CASSFETWHDYTF
V gene: TRBV4-3; J gene: TRBJ2-3; CDR3 length: 16; CDR3 protein: CASSQNSQWGTDTQYF
V gene: TRBV2; J gene: TRBJ1-1; CDR3 length: 13; CDR3 protein: CASSVNEGGEAFF
V gene: TRBV9; J gene: TRBJ1-5; CDR3 length: 16; CDR3 protein: CASSATGGAGNQPQHF
V gene: TRBV7-9; J gene: TRBJ1-1; CDR3 length: 13; CDR3 protein: CASSQTGNTEAFF
V gene: TRBV6-6; J gene: TRBJ2-3; CDR3 length: 13; CDR3 protein: CASSYEAGDTQYF
V gene: TRBV28; J gene: TRBJ2-5; CDR3 length: 15; CDR3 protein: CASSFYNRPKETQYF
V gene: TRBV27; J gene: TRBJ2-3; CDR3 length: 17; CDR3 protein: CASRPGDWDRVTDTQYF
V gene: TRBV29-1; J gene: TRBJ2-7; CDR3 length: 12; CDR3 protein: CSVSGTFYEQYF
V gene: TRBV19; J gene: TRBJ2-5; CDR3 length: 16; CDR3 protein: CASSPGTLAGRETQYF
V gene: TRBV7-7; J gene: TRBJ2-5; CDR3 length: 14; CDR3 protein: CASSVSGGSETQYF
V gene: TRBV7-6; J gene: TRBJ2-5; CDR3 length: 17; CDR3 protein: CASSTGTSGPPGETQYF
V gene: TRBV11-2; J gene: TRBJ2-7; CDR3 length: 13; CDR3 protein: CASSLPGTYEQYF
V gene: TRBV30; J gene: TRBJ2-5; CDR3 length: 14; CDR3 protein: CAWSGLAGGETQYF
V gene: TRBV7-9; J gene: TRBJ1-2; CDR3 length: 13; CDR3 protein: CASSPKDRNGYTF
V gene: TRBV5-4; J gene: TRBJ1-1; CDR3 length: 14; CDR3 protein: CASSLERGRTEAFF
V gene: TRBV30; J gene: TRBJ2-1; CDR3 length: 15; CDR3 protein: CAWGPAWGTYNEQFF
V gene: TRBV4-1; J gene: TRBJ2-7; CDR3 length: 14; CDR3 protein: CASSQDRDYPEQYF
V gene: TRBV6-6; J gene: TRBJ1-1; CDR3 length: 13; CDR3 protein: CASRRGIEVGAFF
V gene: TRBV7-8; J gene: TRBJ2-7; CDR3 length: 15; CDR3 protein: CASSSSAGQSYEQYF
V gene: TRBV27; J gene: TRBJ2-3; CDR3 length: 14; CDR3 protein: CASWKSGRGDTQYF
V gene: TRBV2; J gene: TRBJ2-1; CDR3 length: 14; CDR3 protein: CASSEALPGNEQFF
V gene: TRBV7-2; J gene: TRBJ2-7; CDR3 length: 14; CDR3 protein: CASSLEDRGYEQYF
V gene: TRBV4-3; J gene: TRBJ2-3; CDR3 length: 18; CDR3 protein: CASSQDPGTVTSTDTQYF
V gene: TRBV7-2; J gene: TRBJ2-5; CDR3 length: 13; CDR3 protein: CASSLARGETQYF
V gene: TRBV7-8; J gene: TRBJ2-7; CDR3 length: 15; CDR3 protein: CASSLPGTLGNEQYF
V gene: TRBV7-2; J gene: TRBJ1-1; CDR3 length: 12; CDR3 protein: CASSSTDIGAFF
V gene: TRBV6-6; J gene: TRBJ1-5; CDR3 length: 13; CDR3 protein: CASSYSGDQPQHF
V gene: TRBV5-1; J gene: TRBJ2-7; CDR3 length: 14; CDR3 protein: CASSSTTGGYEQYF
V gene: TRBV28; J gene: TRBJ2-7; CDR3 length: 15; CDR3 protein: CASSITRDRGHEQYF
V gene: TRBV7-9; J gene: TRBJ2-1; CDR3 length: 15; CDR3 protein: CASSHLAGEYNEQFF
V gene: TRBV7-9; J gene: TRBJ2-5; CDR3 length: 15; CDR3 protein: CASSPRDRGEETQYF
V gene: TRBV20-1; J gene: TRBJ2-1; CDR3 length: 10; CDR3 protein: CSASTNEQFF
V gene: TRBV6-5; J gene: TRBJ2-2; CDR3 length: 16; CDR3 protein: CASSYGAGSATGELFF
V gene: TRBV7-9; J gene: TRBJ2-7; CDR3 length: 12; CDR3 protein: CAGSAGTYEQYF
V gene: TRBV9; J gene: TRBJ2-1; CDR3 length: 15; CDR3 protein: CASSAGTTTLNEQFF